This TCR beta chain appears in the sequencing data of a study of blood T cell repertoires in COVID-19. CDR3 length: 15 amino acids. The germline gives CDR1 SNHLY, CDR2 FYNNEI. V lost 0 bases to trimming and J lost 5 bases, with 11 bases between them. Sequencing was performed with immunoSEQ multiplex PCR; in TCRdb, only in-frame clones are kept and a portion is missing. The sample includes over 200,000 clones, roughly 91% of them seen just once. The sequenced sample consisted of peripheral blood. The chain links TRBV2 to TRBJ2-1, with a weak D call TRBD1 (5 bases). The TCR was taken from a woman between 40 and 55 years old who had recovered from COVID-19. The CDR3 here is CASSEARTGNNEQFF. The CDR3, as DNA: TGTGCCAGCAGTGAAGCACGAACAGGTAACAATGAGCAGTTCTTC.